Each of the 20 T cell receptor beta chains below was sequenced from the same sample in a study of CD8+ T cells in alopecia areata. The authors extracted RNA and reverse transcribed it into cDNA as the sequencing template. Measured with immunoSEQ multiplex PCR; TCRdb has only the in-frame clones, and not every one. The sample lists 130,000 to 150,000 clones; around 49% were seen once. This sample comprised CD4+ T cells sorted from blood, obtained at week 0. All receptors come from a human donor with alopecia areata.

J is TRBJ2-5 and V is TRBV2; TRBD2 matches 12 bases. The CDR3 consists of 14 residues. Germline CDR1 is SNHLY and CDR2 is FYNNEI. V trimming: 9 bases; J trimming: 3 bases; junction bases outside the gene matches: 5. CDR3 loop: CARSGLAGEETQYF. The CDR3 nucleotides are TGTGCCAGGTCGGGACTAGCGGGCGAAGAGACCCAGTACTTC.

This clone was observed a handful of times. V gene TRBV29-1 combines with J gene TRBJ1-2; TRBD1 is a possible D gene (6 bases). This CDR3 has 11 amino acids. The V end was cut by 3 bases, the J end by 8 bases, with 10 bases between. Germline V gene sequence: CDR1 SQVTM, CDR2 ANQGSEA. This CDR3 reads CSVDRGWGYTF. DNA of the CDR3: TGCAGCGTTGACAGGGGTTGGGGCTACACCTTC.

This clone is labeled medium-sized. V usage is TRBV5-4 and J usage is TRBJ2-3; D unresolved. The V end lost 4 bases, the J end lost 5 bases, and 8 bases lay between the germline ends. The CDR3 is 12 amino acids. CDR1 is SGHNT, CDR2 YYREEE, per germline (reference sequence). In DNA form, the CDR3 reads TGTGCCAGCAGCAACGACCGAGATACGCAGTATTTT. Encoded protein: CASSNDRDTQYF.

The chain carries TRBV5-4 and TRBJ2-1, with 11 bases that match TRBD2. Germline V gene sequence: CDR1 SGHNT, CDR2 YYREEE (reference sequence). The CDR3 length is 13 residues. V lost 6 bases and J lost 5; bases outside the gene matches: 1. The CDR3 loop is CASKLAGDNEQFF. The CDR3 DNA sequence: TGTGCCAGCAAACTAGCGGGAGACAATGAGCAGTTCTTC.

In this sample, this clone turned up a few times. The CDR3 DNA follows: TGTGCCAGCAGCGTGGCAGGGACAGGGGAAATCCCGGGCGAGCAGTACTTC. It translates to CASSVAGTGEIPGEQYF. This chain links TRBV9 with TRBJ2-7, with 10 bases matching TRBD1. After removal of 2 bases from V and 6 bases from J, the junction contained 14 bases not matched to a gene. The CDR3 runs 17 residues. Germline CDR1 and CDR2: SGDLS and YYNGEE.

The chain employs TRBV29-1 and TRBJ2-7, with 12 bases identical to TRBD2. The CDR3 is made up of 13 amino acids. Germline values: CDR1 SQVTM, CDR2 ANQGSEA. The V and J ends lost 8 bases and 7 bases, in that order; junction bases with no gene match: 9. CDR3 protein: CSILAGGPREQYF. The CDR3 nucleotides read TGCAGCATCCTAGCGGGAGGGCCTCGGGAGCAGTACTTC.

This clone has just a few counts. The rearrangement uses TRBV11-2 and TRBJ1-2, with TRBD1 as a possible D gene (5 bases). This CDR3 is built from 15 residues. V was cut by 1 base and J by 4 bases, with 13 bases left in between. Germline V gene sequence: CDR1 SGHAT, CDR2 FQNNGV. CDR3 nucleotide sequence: TGTGCCAGCAGCTTAGCCGAGTCAAGGGGCTATGGCTACACCTTC. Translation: CASSLAESRGYGYTF.

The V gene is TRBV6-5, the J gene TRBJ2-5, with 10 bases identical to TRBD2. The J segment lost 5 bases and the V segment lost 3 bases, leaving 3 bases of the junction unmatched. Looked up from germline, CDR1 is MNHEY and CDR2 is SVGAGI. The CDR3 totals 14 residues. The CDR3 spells CASSYSGGRETQYF. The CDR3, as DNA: TGTGCCAGCAGTTATAGCGGGGGGAGGGAGACCCAGTACTTC.

CDR3 in DNA: TGCAGCGTTGTTATGCGGCGGGAGGACGGCGAGCAGTACTTC. Translated: CSVVMRREDGEQYF. V usage is TRBV29-1 and J usage is TRBJ2-7; TRBD2 agrees at 8 bases. The CDR3 has 14 amino acids. Trimming at V came to 4 bases and at J to 6 bases, leaving 11 bases not matched to a gene. Germline CDR1 reads SQVTM; CDR2 reads ANQGSEA.

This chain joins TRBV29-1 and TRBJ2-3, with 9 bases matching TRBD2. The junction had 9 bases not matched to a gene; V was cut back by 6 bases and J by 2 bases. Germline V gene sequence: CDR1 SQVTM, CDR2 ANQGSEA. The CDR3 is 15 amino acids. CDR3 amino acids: CSVGGLAGPTDTQYF. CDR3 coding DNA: TGCAGCGTAGGTGGGCTAGCGGGACCCACAGATACGCAGTATTTT.

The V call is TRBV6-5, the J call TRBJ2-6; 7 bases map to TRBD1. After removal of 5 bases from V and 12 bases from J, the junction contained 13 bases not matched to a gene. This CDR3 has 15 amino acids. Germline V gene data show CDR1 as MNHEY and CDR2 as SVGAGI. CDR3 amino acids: CASSATGLAASVLTF. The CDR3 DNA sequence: TGTGCCAGCAGTGCGACAGGGTTGGCTGCTAGCGTCCTGACTTTC.

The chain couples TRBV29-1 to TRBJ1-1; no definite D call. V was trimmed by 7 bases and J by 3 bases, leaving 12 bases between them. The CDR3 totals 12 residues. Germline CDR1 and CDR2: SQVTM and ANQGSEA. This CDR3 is CSALEQYTEAFF. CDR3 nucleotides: TGCAGCGCCCTCGAGCAGTACACTGAAGCTTTCTTT.

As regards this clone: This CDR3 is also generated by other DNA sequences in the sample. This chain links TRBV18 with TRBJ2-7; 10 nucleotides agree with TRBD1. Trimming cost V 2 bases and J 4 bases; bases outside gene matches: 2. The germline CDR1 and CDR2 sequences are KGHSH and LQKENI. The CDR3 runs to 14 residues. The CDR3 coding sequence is TGTGCCAGCTCACCAAGGACAGGGGGGTACGAGCAGTACTTC. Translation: CASSPRTGGYEQYF.

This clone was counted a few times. The CDR3 nucleotides are TGTGCCAGCAGCCAAGAAAGAAAAGGGACAGACTATGGCTACACCTTC. This codes for CASSQERKGTDYGYTF. V and J are TRBV4-2 and TRBJ1-2, with 7 positions matching TRBD1. Germline assignment: CDR1 LGHNA and CDR2 YNFKEQ. The J segment lost 3 bases and the V segment lost 0 bases, leaving 7 bases of the junction unmatched. This CDR3 is built from 16 residues.

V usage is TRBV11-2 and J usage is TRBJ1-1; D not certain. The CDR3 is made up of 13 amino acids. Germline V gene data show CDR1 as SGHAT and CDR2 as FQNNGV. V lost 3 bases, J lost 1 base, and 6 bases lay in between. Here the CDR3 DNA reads TGTGCCAGCAGCTTTGACACGAACACTGAAGCTTTCTTT. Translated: CASSFDTNTEAFF.

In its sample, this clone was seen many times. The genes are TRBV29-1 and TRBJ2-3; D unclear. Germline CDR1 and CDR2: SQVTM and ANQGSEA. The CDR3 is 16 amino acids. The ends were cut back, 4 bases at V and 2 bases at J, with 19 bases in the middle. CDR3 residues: CSVGPPPGRNTDTQYF. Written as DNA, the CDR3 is TGCAGCGTTGGCCCCCCTCCGGGCCGAAACACAGATACGCAGTATTTT.

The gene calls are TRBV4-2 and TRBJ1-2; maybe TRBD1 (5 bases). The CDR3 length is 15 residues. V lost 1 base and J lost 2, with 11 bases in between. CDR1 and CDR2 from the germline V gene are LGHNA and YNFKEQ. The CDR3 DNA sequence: TGTGCCAGCAGCCAAGGTGGGGGTTTCAACTATGGCTACACCTTC. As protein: CASSQGGGFNYGYTF.

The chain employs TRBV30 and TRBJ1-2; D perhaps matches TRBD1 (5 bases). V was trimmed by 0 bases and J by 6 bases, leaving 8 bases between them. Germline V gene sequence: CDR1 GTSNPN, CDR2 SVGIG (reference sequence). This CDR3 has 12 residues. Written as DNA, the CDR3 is TGTGCCTGGAGTGTGGGACGCGATGGCTACACCTTC. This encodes CAWSVGRDGYTF.

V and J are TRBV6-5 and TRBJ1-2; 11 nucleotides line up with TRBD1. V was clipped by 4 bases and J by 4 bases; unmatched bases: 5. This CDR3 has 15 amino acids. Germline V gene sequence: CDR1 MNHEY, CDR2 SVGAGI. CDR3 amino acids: CASSSRDRGVYGYTF. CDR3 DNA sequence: TGTGCCAGCAGTTCCCGGGACAGGGGGGTCTATGGCTACACCTTC.

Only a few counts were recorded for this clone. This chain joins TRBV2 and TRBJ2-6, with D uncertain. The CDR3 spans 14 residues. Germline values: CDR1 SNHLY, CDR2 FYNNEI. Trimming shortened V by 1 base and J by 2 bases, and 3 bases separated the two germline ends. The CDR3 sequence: CASSEGTGANVLTF. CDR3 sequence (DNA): TGTGCCAGCAGTGAAGGGACTGGGGCCAACGTCCTGACTTTC.